This record concerns one T cell receptor beta chain sequence. The data belong to a study of blood T cell repertoires in COVID-19. Study-wide background: PBMCs, B-cell-depleted T cells, or T cells were the source of the cDNA or gDNA that made up the material.

Germline CDR1 and CDR2: KGHSH and LQKENI. The CDR3 loop spans 15 amino acids. With V trimmed by 3 bases and J by 1 base, 4 bases remained unmatched. Study processing details: Amplified reference gene primers provided the basis for estimating nucleated cell counts. Only in-frame clones appear in the TCRdb table, and some are missing; sequencing was by immunoSEQ multiplex PCR. V, J and clone size reflect that table, while D and trimming were determined from the DNA. The sample records some 190,000 clones, 70% to 90% being singletons. The gene calls are TRBV18 and TRBJ1-1, with 8 nucleotides matching TRBD1. The source of this sequence is a man aged 18 to 29 with active or convalescent COVID-19. Sequencing was carried out using peripheral blood. CDR3 in amino acids: CASSPTGVSNTEAFF. In DNA, the CDR3 is TGTGCCAGCTCACCGACAGGGGTTTCGAACACTGAAGCTTTCTTT.